These 26 T cell receptor beta chains originate from one sample sequenced in a study of identical twins. From the 5' RACE reads, TCRdb called clonotypes with MiXCR, one entry per CDR3 protein. The profile shows hundreds of thousands of distinct CDR3 sequences, less than 7% of them singletons. Sequences were obtained from naive T cells sorted from blood. The receptor source for this set is a man between 18 and 35 years old in good health.

The gene calls are TRBV20-1 and TRBJ2-7; 11 positions match TRBD1. V gave up 5 bases and J gave up 2 bases; unmatched junction bases: 5. Germline loops: CDR1 DFQATT, CDR2 SNEGSKA (reference sequence). The CDR3 has 14 amino acids. CDR3 coding DNA: TGCAGTGCTGCTGGGACAGGGGGGACCTACGAGCAGTACTTC. Translated: CSAAGTGGTYEQYF.

This chain uses TRBV28 with TRBJ2-7; D possibly uses TRBD1 or TRBD2 (6 bases each). CDR1 is MDHEN, CDR2 SYDVKM, per germline. V was trimmed by 8 bases and J by 3 bases, leaving 17 bases between them. This CDR3 has 14 residues. The CDR3 DNA is TGTGCCAGCCTTAGGGTCGGGGGCCTCTACGAGCAGTACTTC. Translation gives CASLRVGGLYEQYF.

There are a few counts of this clonotype. CDR3 bases: TGCAGCACACACCTTGTCGGAGGCGGCTACACCTTC. Translation gives CSTHLVGGGYTF. This chain uses TRBV29-1 with TRBJ1-2, with unresolved D. This CDR3 comprises 12 residues. CDR1 and CDR2 from the germline V gene are SQVTM and ANQGSEA. V was cut by 8 bases and J by 8 bases, with 18 bases left in between.

This clonotype was counted ten times or more. This rearrangement joins TRBV5-5 to TRBJ2-1; 7 nucleotides match TRBD2. CDR1 and CDR2 from the germline V gene are SGHKS and YYEKEE (reference sequence). V shed 4 bases, J shed 0 bases, and the junction held 7 bases outside the gene matches. The CDR3 totals 16 residues. CDR3 in DNA: TGTGCCAGCAGCCAGGAAGGGGACTACTCCTACAATGAGCAGTTCTTC. Translated, it gives CASSQEGDYSYNEQFF.

The chain recombines TRBV3-1 with TRBJ1-4, with D unclear. With 1 base removed from V and 3 bases from J, the gap between germline ends came to 12 bases. The CDR3 runs to 16 residues. CDR1 is LGHDT and CDR2 is YNNKEL in the germline V gene (reference sequence). The CDR3 region is CASSQGTARANEKLFF. The CDR3 region has the DNA TGTGCCAGCAGCCAAGGCACAGCTCGGGCTAATGAAAAACTGTTTTTT.

This clonotype was counted between two and nine times. The V gene is TRBV2, the J gene TRBJ2-1; tentative D call: TRBD2 (5 bases). CDR3 length: 15 amino acids. Trimming pared 4 bases from V and 2 bases from J, leaving 12 bases between. From germline, CDR1 is SNHLY and CDR2 FYNNEI. The CDR3, as DNA: TGTGCCAGCAGTGTAGGACTTCCTCCCTACAATGAGCAGTTCTTC. It translates to CASSVGLPPYNEQFF.

This rearrangement joins TRBV20-1 to TRBJ2-5; D is unresolved. V gave up 0 bases and J gave up 4 bases, with 12 bases separating them. Germline V CDR1 and CDR2: DFQATT, SNEGSKA (reference sequence). The CDR3 spans 14 residues. The CDR3 coding sequence is TGCAGTGCTAGAGATCTCGGCTTCCGAGAGACCCAGTACTTC. Translated, it gives CSARDLGFRETQYF.

This clonotype was counted only a few times. V is TRBV12-3 or TRBV12-4 and J is TRBJ1-3; 12 nucleotides align to TRBD1. Trimming at V came to 2 bases and at J to 0 bases, leaving 5 bases not matched to a gene. This CDR3 contains 18 residues. The CDR3 region has the DNA TGTGCCAGCAGTTTACCCGGGACAGGGGGCATCTCTGGAAACACCATATATTTT. Protein sequence: CASSLPGTGGISGNTIYF.

V usage is TRBV5-1 and J usage is TRBJ2-5; D not resolved. V was shortened by 0 bases and J by 4 bases, with 7 bases between the two germline ends. This CDR3 region has 13 residues. CDR1 SGHRS and CDR2 YFSETQ come from the germline V gene. The CDR3 sequence: CASSLESSETQYF. The CDR3 DNA sequence: TGCGCCAGCAGCTTGGAATCCTCAGAGACCCAGTACTTC.

This clonotype was seen a handful of times. The V and J genes are TRBV6-1 and TRBJ2-3, with a weak D call TRBD1 (5 bases). The CDR3 is 14 residues long. V was clipped by 10 bases and J by 1 base, with 15 bases between them. The germline gives CDR1 MNHNS, CDR2 SASEGT. DNA for the CDR3: TGTGCCACAAAGGGGCCGTTTGGCACAGATACGCAGTATTTT. Its translation is CATKGPFGTDTQYF.

This clonotype showed up many times. The gene calls are TRBV15 and TRBJ1-5; D call uncertain. Germline CDR1 reads LNHNV; CDR2 reads YYDKDF (reference sequence). CDR3 length: 16 residues. With 3 bases removed from V and 6 bases from J, the gap between germline ends came to 18 bases. The CDR3 bases are TGTGCCACCAGCAGTGGTGACCGCGTGGCCTCTCAGCCCCAGCATTTT. This translates into CATSSGDRVASQPQHF.

This clonotype was recorded at least ten times. The chain employs TRBV10-3 and TRBJ2-2; D gene unclear. The germline CDR1 and CDR2 sequences are ENHRY and SYGVKD. This CDR3 region has 15 residues. V was pared by 4 bases and J by 3 bases, with 12 bases between. CDR3 in amino acids: CAISAQAGHTGELFF. CDR3 nucleotide sequence: TGTGCCATCAGTGCCCAGGCCGGGCACACCGGGGAGCTGTTTTTT.

This clonotype has at least ten counts. This chain links TRBV4-3 with TRBJ1-2; a weak D match, TRBD1 (6 bases). Germline values: CDR1 LGHNA, CDR2 YSLEER. Trimming left V 9 bases short and J 4 bases short, with 21 bases between. The CDR3 spans 15 residues. The CDR3 DNA reads as TGCGCCAGTAAACAACGGGGGGGCGGCTCCTATGGCTACACCTTC. Its protein is CASKQRGGGSYGYTF.

In this sample, this clonotype turned up a few times. This chain joins TRBV30 and TRBJ2-5; a weak D match, TRBD2 (6 bases). CDR1 is GTSNPN and CDR2 is SVGIG in the germline V gene (reference sequence). Trimming stripped 3 bases from V and 2 bases from J, with 10 bases between. The length of the CDR3 is 13 residues. The CDR3 sequence: CAWRRLVQETQYF. CDR3 in DNA: TGTGCCTGGAGAAGACTAGTGCAAGAGACCCAGTACTTC.

This clonotype was found many times. This rearrangement joins TRBV7-2 to TRBJ2-3; TRBD1 aligns across 8 bases. From germline, CDR1 is SGHTA and CDR2 FQGNSA. The CDR3 spans 15 residues. J gave up 0 bases and V 3 bases, and 2 bases lay outside the gene matches. CDR3 nucleotide sequence: TGTGCCAGCAGCTTCCGGACAGGGAGCACAGATACGCAGTATTTT. Amino acid sequence: CASSFRTGSTDTQYF.

In this sample, this clonotype turned up many times. This chain connects TRBV20-1 to TRBJ2-1; 10 nucleotides align to TRBD2. Trimming cost V 3 bases and J 7 bases; bases outside gene matches: 12. This CDR3 comprises 16 residues. The germline V gene encodes CDR1 DFQATT and CDR2 SNEGSKA (reference sequence). Here the CDR3 reads CSARYRSSGRGNEQFF. The CDR3 DNA reads TGCAGTGCTAGGTATCGCTCGAGCGGGAGGGGGAATGAGCAGTTCTTC.

V is TRBV20-1 and J is TRBJ2-1, with TRBD2 matching over 13 bases. The CDR3 covers 15 residues. The V gene's germline CDR1 is DFQATT and CDR2 SNEGSKA (reference sequence). With V trimmed by 0 bases and J by 9 bases, 5 bases remained unmatched. For the CDR3, the DNA is TGCAGTGCTAGAGATACCGGACTAGCGGGAGTTGAGCAGTTCTTC. As protein: CSARDTGLAGVEQFF.

There are many counts of this clonotype. The chain has TRBV28 and TRBJ2-2; 11 nucleotides line up with TRBD2. Trimming at V came to 4 bases and at J to 5 bases, leaving 9 bases not matched to a gene. The CDR3 loop spans 17 amino acids. Germline values: CDR1 MDHEN, CDR2 SYDVKM. This chain's CDR3 is CASSSPLAGGETGELFF. The CDR3 region has the DNA TGTGCCAGCAGTTCTCCCCTAGCGGGAGGCGAAACCGGGGAGCTGTTTTTT. The variable domain in full, completed from reference TRBV28 and TRBJ2-2, reads DVKVTQSSRYLVKRTGEKVFLECVQDMDHENMFWYRQDPGLGLRLIYFSYDVKMKEKGDIPEGYSVSREKKERFSLILESASTNQTSMYLCASSSPLAGGETGELFFGEGSRLTVL.

This clonotype was counted many times. The gene calls are TRBV12-5 and TRBJ1-1; D gene unclear. The CDR3 is made up of 14 amino acids. Trimming cost V 6 bases and J 1 base, with 12 bases left between them. Looked up from germline, CDR1 is LGHNT and CDR2 is FRNRAP. The CDR3 loop is CASGQDVANTEAFF. For the CDR3, the DNA is TGTGCTAGTGGCCAGGACGTGGCGAACACTGAAGCTTTCTTT.

This clonotype was seen many times. The chain recombines TRBV12-3 or TRBV12-4 with TRBJ2-3; D may be TRBD1 (5 bases). Trimming shortened V by 3 bases and J by 4 bases, and 11 bases separated the two germline ends. CDR3 size: 14 residues. The DNA for the CDR3 is TGTGCCAGCAGTTTCTCGGCAGGGTCAGATACGCAGTATTTT. Amino acid sequence: CASSFSAGSDTQYF.

The chain employs TRBV6-2 or TRBV6-3 and TRBJ1-6, with D hard to call. The germline V gene has CDR1 MNHEY and CDR2 SVGEGT. The CDR3 covers 11 residues. V gave up 7 bases and J gave up 8 bases, with 6 bases separating them. CDR3 coding DNA: TGTGCCAGCACAGACGATTCACCCCTCCACTTT. It translates to CASTDDSPLHF.

A few counts support this clonotype. The rearrangement joins TRBV30 to TRBJ1-1, with 8 bases that match TRBD1. The germline V gene has CDR1 GTSNPN and CDR2 SVGIG (reference sequence). The CDR3 is 12 residues long. V dropped 2 bases and J dropped 5; count of bases not matched to a gene: 1. This CDR3 is CAWSTGGTEAFF. The DNA of the CDR3 is TGTGCCTGGAGTACAGGGGGGACTGAAGCTTTCTTT.

There are many counts of this clonotype. The gene calls are TRBV5-5 and TRBJ1-5; D is ambiguous. Germline values: CDR1 SGHKS, CDR2 YYEKEE (reference sequence). The CDR3 contains 14 residues. The V end lost 0 bases, the J end lost 3 bases, and 7 bases lay between the germline ends. The CDR3 region has the DNA TGTGCCAGCAGCTTGGGTGGAATCAATCAGCCCCAGCATTTT. Protein: CASSLGGINQPQHF.

This clonotype has only a few counts. V gene TRBV7-6 combines with J gene TRBJ2-1; possibly TRBD1 for D (6 bases). The CDR3 extends over 15 amino acids. V was cut by 5 bases and J by 0 bases, with 11 bases left in between. In germline, CDR1 is SGHVS, CDR2 FNYEAQ. CDR3 protein: CASSIDRSSYNEQFF. CDR3 DNA sequence: TGTGCCAGCAGCATAGACAGGAGCTCCTACAATGAGCAGTTCTTC.

This clonotype was seen ten or more times. This sequence joins TRBV25-1 and TRBJ2-5, with 12 bases matching TRBD2. The germline V gene has CDR1 MGHDK and CDR2 SYGVNS. This CDR3 is 14 amino acids long. J gave up 3 bases and V 4 bases, and 0 bases lay outside the gene matches. As DNA, the CDR3 is TGTGCCAGCAGTGGACTAGCGGGAGAAGAGACCCAGTACTTC. Its protein product is CASSGLAGEETQYF.

This clonotype was recorded a few times. The rearrangement joins TRBV12-5 to TRBJ2-2, with D perhaps matching TRBD2 (5 bases). The CDR3 has 14 amino acids. Trimming took off 6 bases at V and 7 bases at J, with 15 bases between the two ends. The V gene's germline CDR1 is LGHNT and CDR2 FRNRAP. The DNA for the CDR3 is TGTGCTAGTGGCCCCTGGGAGTTGAACGGGGAGCTGTTTTTT. Protein sequence: CASGPWELNGELFF.